This T cell receptor (beta chain) was obtained from a study of cytomegalovirus exposure and HLA in healthy donors. Study-level results: The authors later found most CMV-associated TCR beta chains appeared HLA-restricted. Presence/absence comparisons presumed near-even sequencing depth among donors. Rates of TCR association differed by HLA locus in a later analysis, with DRB1 highest and HLA-C lowest.

The CDR3 runs 16 residues. V was pared by 4 bases and J by 6 bases, with 13 bases of the junction left unmatched. CDR1 is LGHNA and CDR2 is YNFKEQ in the germline V gene. The PCR had 60 Vbeta and 13 Jbeta primers. TCRdb's table, derived via immunoSEQ multiplex PCR, lists solely in-frame clones and lacks some. The data hold roughly 150,000 clones, with over 80% observed a single time. As regards this clone: Its target is unknown.

The V gene is TRBV4-2, the J gene TRBJ2-7; 9 bases map to TRBD1. The sequencing sample was made of PBMCs. This TCR derives from a woman younger than 30 in good health and CMV-seronegative. The CDR3 bases are TGTGCCAGCAGCCGACCATCGGGACAGGGCTTTGGCGAGCAGTACTTC. It codes for CASSRPSGQGFGEQYF.